This TCR beta chain was identified during a study of blood T cell repertoires in COVID-19. The CDR3 extends over 12 amino acids. Germline values: CDR1 MNHEY, CDR2 SVGAGI. Deletions cut 7 bases from V and 0 bases from J, with 7 bases between. Authors' methods: The authors estimated nucleated cell counts from reference gene primer amplification. Sequencing was performed with immunoSEQ multiplex PCR; in TCRdb, only in-frame clones are kept and a portion is missing. That table is the source of V, J and clone size, and D and trimming were worked out from the DNA. The repertoire holds 200,000 to 250,000 clones, with over 75% as singletons.

This receptor was taken from a man aged 25 to 45 with acute COVID-19. The V gene is TRBV6-5, the J gene TRBJ2-7; D is possibly TRBD2 (5 bases). The sample consisted of PBMCs or T cells enriched from blood (not recorded which). CDR3 protein: CASTRDSYEQYF. The CDR3 DNA sequence: TGTGCCAGCACTCGGGACTCCTACGAGCAGTACTTC.